This TCR beta chain was identified in a study of blood T cell repertoires in COVID-19. Across the study: Sources were T cells, B-cell-depleted T cells, or PBMCs; the material itself was cDNA or gDNA.

Seattle enrolled patients during active infection and tracked them longitudinally. Original processing methods: The assay estimated nucleated cells by amplifying reference gene primers. The method was immunoSEQ multiplex PCR; TCRdb's version includes in-frame clones alone and lacks a portion of them. V and J calls and clone size are as listed in that table; D and trimming were resolved from the DNA. The sample consists of about 160,000 clones, just under 90% of them appearing once. The CDR3 contains 16 residues. Germline V lookup: CDR1 DFQATT, CDR2 SNEGSKA (reference sequence). With V trimmed by 3 bases and J by 4 bases, 12 bases remained unmatched.

The origin of this receptor is a woman in her 70s with COVID-19, enrolled during active disease. This chain connects TRBV20-1 to TRBJ1-3, with 7 bases identical to TRBD1. Sequencing was performed on peripheral blood. CDR3 in amino acids: CSASPRQGMSGNTIYF. CDR3 nucleotides: TGCAGTGCTAGTCCACGACAGGGTATGTCGGGAAACACCATATATTTT.